What follows are 4 T cell receptor beta chains derived from one specimen sequenced in a study of beta chain features in type 1 diabetes. Broader study findings: Type 1 diabetes patients had TCRB CDR3s that were shorter (moderately but significantly so) in all four CD4+ subsets.

No antigen is known for these receptors. Of the isolated RNA, all was reverse transcribed, and so the sequenced material was expressed TCRB transcripts. Profiling relied on immunoSEQ multiplex PCR, and the TCRdb table lists in-frame clones only, not all of them. This sample has 350,000 to 400,000 clones; approximately 12% occur once, and the top ten carry 0.0095% to 0.013%. The specimen sequenced was naive CD4+ T cells from blood. The receptor set was obtained from a woman under 30 with type 1 diabetes.

This clone was seen only a few times. This chain uses TRBV29-1 with TRBJ1-2; D gene ambiguous. CDR1 and CDR2 from the germline V gene are SQVTM and ANQGSEA. The CDR3 has 12 residues. The CDR3 sequence: CSNDSRVYGYTF. The CDR3 nucleotides are TGCAGTAACGACTCCCGGGTCTATGGCTACACCTTC. The variable domain in full, with the rest retrieved from reference TRBV29-1 and TRBJ1-2, is SAVISQKPSRDICQRGTSLTIQCQVDSQVTMMFWYRQQPGQSLTLIATANQGSEATYESGFVIDKFPISRPNLTFSTLTVSNMSPEDSSIYLCSNDSRVYGYTFGSGTRLTVV.

This chain connects TRBV7-2 to TRBJ2-1; D is possibly TRBD2 (5 bases). Germline CDR1 and CDR2: SGHTA and FQGNSA. V was clipped by 5 bases and J by 8 bases, with 13 bases between them. The CDR3 is 13 residues long. The DNA of the CDR3 is TGTGCCAGCAGCCCCCGACTAAGGGATGAGCAGTTCTTC. Its protein is CASSPRLRDEQFF.

The chain is built from TRBV29-1 and TRBJ1-5; TRBD1 agrees at 9 bases. The CDR3 consists of 14 residues. The V segment lost 6 bases and the J segment 6 bases; nucleotides outside the gene matches: 9. Germline CDR1 and CDR2: SQVTM and ANQGSEA. The CDR3 reads CSVATGGMGQPQHF. The CDR3 DNA follows: TGCAGCGTAGCGACAGGGGGAATGGGTCAGCCCCAGCATTTT. Supplemented by reference TRBV29-1 and TRBJ1-5, the full variable domain reads SAVISQKPSRDICQRGTSLTIQCQVDSQVTMMFWYRQQPGQSLTLIATANQGSEATYESGFVIDKFPISRPNLTFSTLTVSNMSPEDSSIYLCSVATGGMGQPQHFGDGTRLSIL.

This clone showed up just a few times. The chain employs TRBV7-9 and TRBJ1-6; D possibly corresponds to TRBD1 (6 bases). This CDR3 contains 16 residues. Trimming removed 5 bases from V and 5 bases from J, with 16 bases in between. Germline V lookup: CDR1 SEHNR, CDR2 FQNEAQ (reference sequence). CDR3 nucleotide sequence: TGTGCCAGCAGCCCTTCCGGGGCAGGGGATAATTCACCCCTCCACTTT. This translates into CASSPSGAGDNSPLHF.